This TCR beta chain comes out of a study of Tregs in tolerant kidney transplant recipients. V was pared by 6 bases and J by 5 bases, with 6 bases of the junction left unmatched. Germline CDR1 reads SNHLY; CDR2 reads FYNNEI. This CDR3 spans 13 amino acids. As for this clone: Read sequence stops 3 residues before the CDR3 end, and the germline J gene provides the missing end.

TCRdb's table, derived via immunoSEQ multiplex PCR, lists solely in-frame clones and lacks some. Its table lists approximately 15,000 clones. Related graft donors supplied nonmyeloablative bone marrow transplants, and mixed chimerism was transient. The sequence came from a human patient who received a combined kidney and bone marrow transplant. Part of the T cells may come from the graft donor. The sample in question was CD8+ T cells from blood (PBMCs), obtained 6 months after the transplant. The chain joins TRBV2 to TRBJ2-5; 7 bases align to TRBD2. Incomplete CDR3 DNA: TGTGCCAGCAGGGCCCTAGCGGCGGAGACC. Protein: CASRALAAET. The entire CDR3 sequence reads CASRALAAETQYF.